These T cell receptor beta chains were read from a single sample in a study of graft-versus-host responses after intestinal transplantation. Repertoires were generated with immunoSEQ multiplex PCR, while TCRdb's copy carries only in-frame clones and drops some. This sample has fewer than 5,000 clones, with about 43% found just once. This specimen consisted of alloreactive CD8+ T cells from a mixed lymphocyte reaction culture, obtained before transplantation. All receptors come from a human patient who was an organ donor for intestinal transplantation. Each CDR3 is given with its conserved first and last residue. A D gene is named only where the DNA matches it firmly. Expanded clones get a size class; other rows say once, few or many, or leave the size out.

TRBJ1-5 | TRBV21-1 | - | - | CASSKQKGRAGEVQPQHF | TGTGCCAGCAGCAAACAAAAGGGGAGGGCGGGGGAGGTTCAGCCCCAGCATTTT
TRBJ1-1 | TRBV4-2 | - | TRBD1 | CASSPDRGTPEAFF | TGTGCCAGCAGCCCCGACAGGGGGACTCCTGAAGCTTTCTTT
TRBJ1-3 | TRBV4-3 | medium-sized | - | CASSQDLTGPSGNTIYF | TGCGCCAGCAGCCAAGACTTGACAGGCCCCTCTGGAAACACCATATATTTT
TRBJ2-4 | TRBV19 | once | TRBD2 | CASSIAGLAGSRLAKNIQYF | TGTGCCAGTAGTATAGCCGGACTAGCGGGAAGTCGGTTAGCCAAAAACATTCAGTACTTC
TRBJ1-2 | TRBV11-2 | - | - | CASSLEGKGYGYTF | TGTGCCAGCAGCTTGGAGGGTAAGGGGTATGGCTACACCTTC
TRBJ1-2 | TRBV5-4 | few | TRBD1 | CASSSGGQGYTF | TGTGCCAGCAGTTCAGGGGGCCAGGGCTACACCTTC
TRBJ2-3 | TRBV6-5 | medium-sized | TRBD2 | CASSLAGGPDTQYF | TGTGCCAGCAGTCTAGCGGGAGGGCCAGATACGCAGTATTTT
TRBJ2-1 | TRBV7-6 | - | TRBD1 | CASSLGAQGNEQFF | TGTGCCAGCAGCTTAGGCGCACAGGGGAATGAGCAGTTCTTC
TRBJ1-1 | TRBV2 | once | - | CASSEPGPMNTEAFF | TGTGCCAGCAGTGAACCTGGGCCCATGAACACTGAAGCTTTCTTT
TRBJ1-2 | TRBV28 | - | TRBD1 | CASSLDRGLIDGYTF | TGTGCCAGCAGTCTCGACAGGGGGCTTATTGATGGCTACACCTTC
TRBJ1-2 | TRBV5-6 | medium-sized | TRBD1 | CASSPGTGGGYTF | TGTGCCAGCAGCCCCGGGACAGGGGGTGGCTACACCTTC
TRBJ2-7 | TRBV7-9 | once | - | CASSSGVGDEQYF | TGTGCCAGCAGCTCGGGAGTTGGGGACGAGCAGTACTTC
TRBJ2-3 | TRBV28 | - | - | CASSLEPGGSTDTQYF | TGTGCCAGCAGTTTAGAACCGGGTGGAAGCACAGATACGCAGTATTTT
TRBJ1-2 | TRBV9 | - | - | CASSVLNRANYGYTF | TGTGCCAGCAGCGTATTGAACAGGGCGAACTATGGCTACACCTTC
TRBJ2-1 | TRBV9 | - | TRBD2 | CASSSLGRAQNEQFF | TGTGCCAGCAGCTCTTTGGGGAGGGCGCAAAATGAGCAGTTCTTC
TRBJ1-2 | TRBV15 | - | - | CATSRGAELNYGYTF | TGTGCCACCAGCAGAGGGGCAGAACTTAACTATGGCTACACCTTC
TRBJ2-4 | TRBV7-9 | - | - | CASSFPLNIQYF | TGTGCCAGCAGCTTTCCCCTAAACATTCAGTACTTC
TRBJ2-1 | TRBV5-6 | - | TRBD2 | CASSFWTSGNEQFF | TGTGCCAGCAGCTTTTGGACTAGCGGAAATGAGCAGTTCTTC
TRBJ1-2 | TRBV10-3 | - | TRBD1 | CAISRQGLGYGYTF | TGTGCCATCAGTCGACAGGGGTTGGGCTATGGCTACACCTTC
TRBJ2-7 | TRBV6-4 | - | - | CASSTPRGRGYEQYF | TGTGCCAGCAGTACGCCAAGGGGGAGGGGATACGAGCAGTACTTC
TRBJ2-7 | TRBV11-2 | few | - | CASSLGSLSYEQYF | TGTGCCAGCAGCTTAGGAAGCCTCTCCTACGAGCAGTACTTC
TRBJ2-1 | TRBV6-5 | few | - | CASSYPGSGNEQFF | TGTGCCAGCAGTTACCCGGGTAGCGGCAATGAGCAGTTCTTC
TRBJ1-2 | TRBV7-4 | - | TRBD1 | CASSLATGDNYGYTF | TGTGCCAGCAGCTTAGCGACAGGGGACAACTATGGCTACACCTTC
TRBJ2-7 | TRBV7-6 | - | TRBD2 | CASSPVGGGATYEQYF | TGTGCCAGCAGCCCCGTTGGGGGAGGGGCCACCTACGAGCAGTACTTC
TRBJ1-1 | TRBV4-1 | few | TRBD1 | CASSRTGTGNTEAFF | TGCGCCAGCAGCCGAACCGGGACAGGGAACACTGAAGCTTTCTTT
TRBJ2-7 | TRBV7-6 | - | TRBD1 | CASSLAQGLPYEQYF | TGTGCCAGCAGCTTGGCACAGGGGCTCCCCTACGAGCAGTACTTC
TRBJ2-2 | TRBV29-1 | - | TRBD2 | CSAKTSGIETGELFF | TGCAGCGCGAAGACTAGCGGGATAGAAACCGGGGAGCTGTTTTTT
TRBJ2-5 | TRBV11-2 | - | TRBD1 | CASSFSGQGSLLGETQYF | TGTGCCAGCAGCTTCTCAGGACAGGGGTCCCTGCTGGGGGAGACCCAGTACTTC
TRBJ1-1 | TRBV9 | - | - | CASSPNIASVGTEAFF | TGTGCCAGCAGCCCGAACATTGCTAGCGTAGGCACTGAAGCTTTCTTT
TRBJ2-3 | TRBV21-1 | few | - | CASSKRELREGTDTQYF | TGTGCCAGCAGCAAAAGAGAACTCCGGGAGGGCACAGATACGCAGTATTTT
TRBJ2-3 | TRBV27 | - | - | CASSSPTMSGRTDTQYF | TGTGCCAGCAGTTCCCCCACGATGAGCGGCCGCACAGATACGCAGTATTTT
TRBJ2-2 | TRBV6-5 | - | TRBD1 | CAVGTGVGELFF | TGTGCCGTAGGGACAGGGGTCGGGGAGCTGTTTTTT
TRBJ2-1 | TRBV5-4 | - | TRBD1 | CASSQGQGAPNEQFF | TGTGCCAGCAGCCAGGGACAGGGGGCCCCGAATGAGCAGTTCTTC
TRBJ2-1 | TRBV9 | - | - | CASSVALDYRDSYNEQFF | TGTGCCAGCAGCGTAGCCCTAGACTACCGTGACTCCTACAATGAGCAGTTCTTC
TRBJ1-5 | TRBV4-3 | few | - | CASSQVFQGNQPQHF | TGCGCCAGCAGCCAAGTGTTTCAGGGAAATCAGCCCCAGCATTTT
TRBJ2-2 | TRBV19 | - | - | CASNLAGIGTGELFF | TGTGCCAGTAACCTTGCGGGAATTGGCACCGGGGAGCTGTTTTTT
TRBJ2-7 | TRBV5-1 | medium-sized | - | CASSLELQGSYEQYF | TGCGCCAGCAGCTTGGAATTGCAGGGTTCCTACGAGCAGTACTTC
TRBJ2-1 | TRBV2 | few | - | CASSESQGWGYNEQFF | TGTGCCAGCAGTGAATCGCAGGGATGGGGTTACAATGAGCAGTTCTTC
TRBJ2-2 | TRBV7-9 | - | - | CASSLPGNTGELFF | TGTGCCAGCAGCTTACCCGGGAACACCGGGGAGCTGTTTTTT
TRBJ2-6 | TRBV23-1 | - | - | CASGAQGSGANVLTF | TGCGCCAGCGGAGCACAGGGTTCTGGGGCCAACGTCCTGACTTTC